A single sample is the source of the 10 T cell receptor beta chains below, sequenced in a study of T cell changes during pregnancy in multiple sclerosis. Measured with immunoSEQ multiplex PCR; TCRdb has only the in-frame clones, and not every one. Of about 87,000 clones listed, 93% are singletons. Material: peripheral blood, obtained in the third trimester of pregnancy. The source of these receptors is a female donor in good health, enrolled as a control in a pregnancy study.

CDR3 sequence reads: CASRPNGGDTGELFF. The CDR3, as DNA: TGTGCCAGTAGGCCGAACGGCGGGGACACCGGGGAGCTGTTTTTT. The chain recombines TRBV19 with TRBJ2-2, with D tentatively TRBD2 (6 bases). CDR3 length equals 15 residues. Per the germline V gene, CDR1 is LNHDA and CDR2 is SQIVND (reference sequence). V gave up 6 bases and J gave up 3 bases, with 14 bases separating them.

The rearrangement uses TRBV5-1 and TRBJ2-2; D is uncertain. Germline-derived CDR1 and CDR2 are SGHRS and YFSETQ. The CDR3 runs 15 residues. The ends were cut back, 3 bases at V and 0 bases at J, with 9 bases in the middle. Written as DNA, the CDR3 is TGCGCCAGCAGCTGGCGCAGCGCGAACACCGGGGAGCTGTTTTTT. Translation: CASSWRSANTGELFF.

This sequence joins TRBV9 and TRBJ2-2; the D gene is possibly TRBD1 (7 bases). V was trimmed by 2 bases and J by 4 bases, leaving 12 bases between them. The germline V gene encodes CDR1 SGDLS and CDR2 YYNGEE. The CDR3 consists of 15 residues. This chain's CDR3 is CASSVGTAGTGELFF. The DNA of the CDR3 is TGTGCCAGCAGCGTTGGGACAGCGGGCACCGGGGAGCTGTTTTTT.

J is TRBJ1-5 and V is TRBV6-5, with TRBD1 matching over 7 bases. The CDR3 is made up of 15 amino acids. Germline values: CDR1 MNHEY, CDR2 SVGAGI. V dropped 4 bases and J dropped 5; count of bases not matched to a gene: 8. The CDR3 DNA reads TGTGCCAGCAGTTTAACGACAGGGCCGGATCAGCCCCAGCATTTT. As protein: CASSLTTGPDQPQHF.

The V and J genes are TRBV2 and TRBJ2-3; no reliable D call. V was trimmed by 4 bases and J by 6 bases, leaving 5 bases between them. The CDR3 length is 11 residues. Looked up from germline, CDR1 is SNHLY and CDR2 is FYNNEI. The CDR3 here is CASSAEDTQYF. The CDR3 DNA reads as TGTGCCAGCAGTGCTGAGGATACGCAGTATTTT.

The rearrangement joins TRBV6-6 to TRBJ1-1, with no clear D. V gave up 5 bases and J gave up 3 bases, with 13 bases separating them. Germline V gives CDR1 MNHNY, CDR2 SVGAGI (reference sequence). This CDR3 region has 14 residues. CDR3 bases: TGTGCCAGCAGTCTCACCAGTCTTTACACTGAAGCTTTCTTT. Its protein is CASSLTSLYTEAFF.

V gene TRBV5-1 combines with J gene TRBJ2-3; 8 bases are shared with TRBD2. Trimming at V came to 0 bases and at J to 1 base, leaving 1 base not matched to a gene. Germline CDR1 and CDR2: SGHRS and YFSETQ. The CDR3 spans 15 residues. CDR3 coding DNA: TGCGCCAGCAGCTTGGCGCGGGAGGGCACAGATACGCAGTATTTT. Protein sequence: CASSLAREGTDTQYF.

The chain couples TRBV10-3 to TRBJ1-2, with 8 bases that match TRBD1. Looked up from germline, CDR1 is ENHRY and CDR2 is SYGVKD. The CDR3 loop spans 14 amino acids. J lost 3 bases, V lost 6 bases, and 6 bases had no gene match. The CDR3 loop is CAISRPQGDYGYTF. The CDR3 nucleotides are TGTGCCATCAGCAGACCACAGGGGGACTATGGCTACACCTTC.

The gene calls are TRBV28 and TRBJ2-7; TRBD2 matches at 7 bases. This CDR3 has 14 residues. The J segment lost 1 base and the V segment lost 2 bases, leaving 2 bases of the junction unmatched. Germline-derived CDR1 and CDR2 are MDHEN and SYDVKM. The CDR3 region has the DNA TGTGCCAGCAGTTTACGCGGGGGTTCCTACGAGCAGTACTTC. Amino acids: CASSLRGGSYEQYF.

The CDR3 bases are TGTGCCAGCAGCTTCAACAGGGTTTTGCCCTACGAGCAGTACTTC. Protein product: CASSFNRVLPYEQYF. The rearrangement uses TRBV5-8 and TRBJ2-7, with a tentative D call TRBD1 (6 bases). The CDR3 consists of 15 residues. The ends were cut back, 2 bases at V and 2 bases at J, with 14 bases in the middle. The germline V gene has CDR1 SGHTS and CDR2 YDEGEE. The full variable domain, with the rest looked up from reference TRBV5-8 and TRBJ2-7, is EAGVTQSPTHLIKTRGQQATLRCSPISGHTSVYWYQQALGLGLQFLLWYDEGEERNRGNFPPRFSGRQFPNYSSELNVNALELEDSALYLCASSFNRVLPYEQYFGPGTRLTVT.